What follows are 13 T cell receptor beta chains derived from one specimen sequenced in a study of blood T cell repertoires in COVID-19 (dated by TCRdb to about 2020). Library preparation was by the immunoSEQ multiplex PCR assay. This immuneACCESS table, as held by TCRdb, lists in-frame sequences with V and J called but not all clones. Of the missing ones, under half trace to an unresolved V gene in checked studies; the others have no known cause. This sample has roughly 220,000 clones in its table, and approximately 81% of those were observed once. The ten largest clones take up 5.1% of the sample. Sequencing used peripheral blood. The receptors were gathered from a woman aged 60-75 years who had recovered from COVID-19.

The V gene is TRBV10-3, the J gene TRBJ2-7, with D possibly TRBD2 on 5 matching bases. This CDR3 comprises 15 residues. Germline CDR1 is ENHRY and CDR2 is SYGVKD. V lost 4 bases to trimming and J lost 3 bases, with 16 bases between them. Written as DNA, the CDR3 is TGTGCCATCAGTGGTTCGGGGTCCCTTATCTACGAGCAGTACTTC. Translated, it gives CAISGSGSLIYEQYF.

The chain uses TRBV29-1 and TRBJ2-5, with D tentatively TRBD2 (6 bases). Germline CDR1 is SQVTM and CDR2 is ANQGSEA. The V gene lost 7 bases and the J gene lost 2 bases, with 11 bases spanning the gap. The CDR3 has 12 amino acids. CDR3 in DNA: TGCAGCGCGGGACTTTATCAAGAGACCCAGTACTTC. Its translation: CSAGLYQETQYF.

This chain links TRBV24-1 with TRBJ2-1, with 7 bases lining up with TRBD1. CDR3 size: 15 residues. With 3 bases clipped from V and 5 bases from J, the junction kept 6 bases outside the gene matches. Germline loops: CDR1 KGHDR, CDR2 SFDVKD. CDR3 sequence (DNA): TGTGCCACCAGTGATCCAACGACAGGGAACAATGAGCAGTTCTTC. This codes for CATSDPTTGNNEQFF.

The gene calls are TRBV27 and TRBJ2-7, with TRBD1 as a possible D gene (6 bases). This CDR3 region has 16 residues. The germline V and J ends were trimmed by 1 base and 0 bases, with 13 bases remaining between them. Germline-derived CDR1 and CDR2 are MNHEY and SMNVEV (reference sequence). The CDR3 sequence: CASSLLGAQSSYEQYF. CDR3 nucleotide sequence: TGTGCCAGCAGTTTATTGGGGGCGCAAAGCTCCTACGAGCAGTACTTC.

The chain recombines TRBV6-5 with TRBJ2-7; TRBD1 matches at 9 bases. The germline CDR1 and CDR2 sequences are MNHEY and SVGAGI. Losses at the gene ends were 6 bases for V and 4 bases for J; bases not matched to a gene: 10. This CDR3 comprises 15 residues. This CDR3 reads CASSLGTGSGYEQYF. In nucleotides, the CDR3 is TGTGCCAGCAGCCTCGGGACAGGGAGCGGGTACGAGCAGTACTTC.

This clone came up once. The chain links TRBV7-3 to TRBJ2-3; D may be TRBD1 (6 bases). V shed 5 bases and J shed 11 bases, with 14 bases lying between them. The CDR3 runs to 12 residues. Per germline, CDR1 SGHTA and CDR2 FQGTGA. The CDR3 nucleotides are TGTGCCAGCAGCCCAGCCCAGGGGATGCAGTATTTT. This codes for CASSPAQGMQYF.

CDR3 region: CASSYLRGGETQYF. The CDR3 bases are TGTGCCAGCAGTTACCTCCGGGGAGGGGAGACCCAGTACTTC. The genes are TRBV6-2 or TRBV6-3 and TRBJ2-5; TRBD2 matches 7 bases. The CDR3 length is 14 residues. CDR1 MNHEY and CDR2 SVGEGT come from the germline V gene. V lost 2 bases and J lost 5; bases outside the gene matches: 5.

The rearrangement links TRBV5-4 to TRBJ1-5; the D gene is possibly TRBD1 (5 bases). This CDR3 is 14 amino acids long. From germline, CDR1 is SGHNT and CDR2 YYREEE (reference sequence). Trimming shortened V by 4 bases and J by 5 bases, and 13 bases separated the two germline ends. CDR3 sequence reads: CASSLAGGDQPQHF. The CDR3, as DNA: TGTGCCAGCAGCCTCGCTGGAGGGGATCAGCCCCAGCATTTT.

V gene TRBV6-2 or TRBV6-3 combines with J gene TRBJ2-2; 11 bases fit TRBD2. The CDR3 loop spans 15 amino acids. The germline V gene has CDR1 MNHEY and CDR2 SVGEGT. J gave up 5 bases and V 2 bases, and 1 base lay outside the gene matches. The CDR3 DNA reads TGTGCCAGCAGTTACCTAGCGGGGGGTACCGGGGAGCTGTTTTTT. Translation gives CASSYLAGGTGELFF.

The J gene is TRBJ2-5, the V gene TRBV3-1 (or the pseudogene TRBV3-2); the match to TRBD2 covers 11 bases. V shed 3 bases and J 2 bases; nucleotides not matched to a gene: 5. CDR3 length equals 16 residues. Germline CDR1 reads LGHDT; CDR2 reads YNNKEL (reference sequence). CDR3 in amino acids: CASSHMGLAEQETQYF. The CDR3 DNA is TGTGCCAGCAGCCATATGGGACTAGCGGAACAAGAGACCCAGTACTTC.

The chain employs TRBV19 and TRBJ2-3; 9 nucleotides align to TRBD2. The CDR3 has 16 amino acids. Trimming cost V 5 bases and J 6 bases; bases outside gene matches: 12. CDR1 and CDR2 from the germline V gene are LNHDA and SQIVND (reference sequence). The CDR3 region has the DNA TGTGCCAGTAGTCCGGGGAGGCGGGGGGGCATTGATACGCAGTATTTT. Protein sequence: CASSPGRRGGIDTQYF.

The gene calls are TRBV30 and TRBJ1-4; a possible D gene is TRBD1 (5 bases). This CDR3 contains 15 residues. The germline CDR1 and CDR2 sequences are GTSNPN and SVGIG (reference sequence). Trimming took off 4 bases at V and 4 bases at J, with 16 bases between the two ends. The CDR3 reads CAWTPLGGDNEKLFF. The CDR3, as DNA: TGTGCCTGGACCCCGTTGGGAGGGGATAATGAAAAACTGTTTTTT.

The V gene is TRBV5-1, the J gene TRBJ2-2; tentatively, D is TRBD2 (6 bases). Trimming left V 3 bases short and J 7 bases short, with 13 bases between. Germline V gene lookup returns CDR1 SGHRS and CDR2 YFSETQ. The CDR3 is made up of 14 amino acids. CDR3 sequence reads: CASSSAGPDGELFF. In DNA form, the CDR3 reads TGCGCCAGCAGCTCGGCGGGGCCCGACGGGGAGCTGTTTTTT.